This T cell receptor beta chain was found in a study of blood T cell repertoires in COVID-19. Across the whole study: Both acute and convalescent COVID-19 samples were obtained from the United States, Italy and Spain.

The CDR3 length is 16 residues. Germline CDR1 and CDR2: SGHRS and YFSETQ. With 0 bases removed from V and 4 bases from J, the gap between germline ends came to 14 bases. Per the authors' pipeline: Amplification with reference gene primers provided the estimates of nucleated cell counts. Profiling relied on immunoSEQ multiplex PCR, and the TCRdb table lists in-frame clones only, not all of them. That table is the source of V, J and clone size, and D and trimming were worked out from the DNA. The sample records about 240,000 clones, roughly 89% being singletons. Enrollees, about 18 to 95 years old, lived in 24 US areas.

This chain uses TRBV5-1 with TRBJ1-3; a weak D match, TRBD1 (5 bases). Sequenced sample: PBMCs or T cells enriched from blood (not recorded which). This receptor was identified in a woman in her 30s with acute COVID-19. CDR3 coding DNA: TGCGCCAGCAGCTTGGCCCCCGGCAGGGAAGGAAACACCATATATTTT. It yields the protein CASSLAPGREGNTIYF.